These 12 T cell receptor beta chains were all obtained from the same sample, sequenced in a study of control samples from healthy donors and cancer patients. Data came from immunoSEQ multiplex PCR; TCRdb stores just in-frame clones and leaves some out. The table shows around 120,000 clones, with roughly 87% occurring only once. The sequencing sample was made of blood. The receptors originated from a man in his forties or fifties in good health.

The chain carries TRBV18 and TRBJ2-2; no firm D call. Germline CDR1 and CDR2: KGHSH and LQKENI. This CDR3 has 16 amino acids. The germline V and J ends were trimmed by 3 bases and 2 bases, with 13 bases remaining between them. The CDR3 spells CASSPGPTSNTGELFF. CDR3 bases: TGTGCCAGCTCACCCGGTCCGACTTCTAACACCGGGGAGCTGTTTTTT.

The chain recombines TRBV20-1 with TRBJ1-2; the D is unclear. This CDR3 is 11 amino acids long. In germline, CDR1 is DFQATT, CDR2 SNEGSKA (reference sequence). V lost 3 bases, J lost 8 bases, and 10 bases lay in between. This CDR3 reads CSASLQIGYTF. The DNA for the CDR3 is TGCAGTGCTAGTTTGCAGATCGGCTACACCTTC.

The chain links TRBV6-6 to TRBJ2-1, with 10 bases identical to TRBD2. This CDR3 contains 14 residues. Germline loops: CDR1 MNHNY, CDR2 SVGAGI (reference sequence). The trim removed 10 bases at V and 10 bases at J, leaving 13 bases unmatched. This CDR3 is CAIGLAGASGEQFF. CDR3 nucleotides: TGTGCCATCGGCCTAGCGGGGGCCTCTGGGGAGCAGTTCTTC.

This clone was seen a handful of times. The V and J genes are TRBV27 and TRBJ2-5; 7 positions agree with TRBD1. The CDR3 has 14 amino acids. The V and J ends lost 5 bases and 2 bases, in that order; junction bases with no gene match: 5. Germline loops: CDR1 MNHEY, CDR2 SMNVEV (reference sequence). The CDR3: CASSAGTVQETQYF. The CDR3 DNA reads TGTGCCAGCAGTGCCGGGACAGTTCAAGAGACCCAGTACTTC.

The sample holds one count of this clone. The J gene is TRBJ2-3, the V gene TRBV24-1; 9 bases are a match to TRBD1. J lost 0 bases, V lost 0 bases, and 6 bases had no gene match. Germline CDR1 and CDR2: KGHDR and SFDVKD. The CDR3 runs 18 residues. The CDR3 coding sequence is TGTGCCACCAGTGATTTGGGTTTCGGGACAGGGAGCACAGATACGCAGTATTTT. This gives the protein CATSDLGFGTGSTDTQYF.

This clone was seen only once. This rearrangement joins TRBV7-9 to TRBJ2-7, with TRBD2 as a possible D gene (5 bases). Germline V lookup: CDR1 SEHNR, CDR2 FQNEAQ (reference sequence). Trimming shortened V by 0 bases and J by 3 bases, and 12 bases separated the two germline ends. The CDR3 has 15 residues. The DNA of the CDR3 is TGTGCCAGCAGCTTAGCTGCTAGCTCGTTCTACGAGCAGTACTTC. Translation gives CASSLAASSFYEQYF.

The chain couples TRBV11-2 to TRBJ1-2; 9 positions agree with TRBD1. V shed 4 bases and J 1 base; nucleotides not matched to a gene: 10. The CDR3 has 17 residues. From germline, CDR1 is SGHAT and CDR2 FQNNGV. In nucleotides, the CDR3 is TGTGCCAGCAGCTCCAACAGGGGGCGGGGGTTTAACTATGGCTACACCTTC. Translated, it gives CASSSNRGRGFNYGYTF.

This sequence joins TRBV6-5 and TRBJ2-7; 9 bases are a match to TRBD1. Per germline, CDR1 MNHEY and CDR2 SVGAGI. The CDR3 runs to 13 residues. V lost 6 bases to trimming and J lost 5 bases; unmatched junction nucleotides: 5. CDR3 residues: CASRAGQGNEQYF. CDR3 nucleotides: TGTGCCAGCAGGGCGGGACAGGGAAACGAGCAGTACTTC.

CDR3: CASSPLGLAAYNEQFF. CDR3 bases: TGTGCCAGCTCACCTCTGGGACTAGCTGCCTACAATGAGCAGTTCTTC. The chain employs TRBV18 and TRBJ2-1, with 9 bases lining up with TRBD2. In germline, CDR1 is KGHSH, CDR2 LQKENI. The CDR3 covers 16 residues. Germline trimming cut 3 bases from V and 2 bases from J; bases unmatched to any gene: 5.

Only a few counts were recorded for this clone. V and J are TRBV4-2 and TRBJ2-5, with TRBD2 matching over 9 bases. CDR3 length: 16 residues. The J segment lost 6 bases and the V segment lost 0 bases, leaving 8 bases of the junction unmatched. The germline V gene has CDR1 LGHNA and CDR2 YNFKEQ. CDR3 sequence: CASSQDPAGGGKTQYF. CDR3 DNA sequence: TGTGCCAGCAGCCAAGATCCAGCGGGGGGTGGTAAGACCCAGTACTTC.

V usage is TRBV7-9 and J usage is TRBJ1-1, with TRBD1 matching over 8 bases. CDR3 length equals 13 residues. CDR1 is SEHNR, CDR2 FQNEAQ, per germline (reference sequence). With V trimmed by 4 bases and J by 5 bases, 3 bases remained unmatched. The CDR3 region is CASSSYRGTEAFF. The CDR3 DNA follows: TGTGCCAGCAGCTCTTACAGGGGGACTGAAGCTTTCTTT.

The CDR3 spells CASSLVVGNTEAFF. The CDR3, as DNA: TGTGCCAGCAGCTTAGTGGTAGGCAACACTGAAGCTTTCTTT. The V call is TRBV7-9, the J call TRBJ1-1; D unresolved. The CDR3 contains 14 residues. The V and J ends lost 1 base and 2 bases respectively, with 8 bases between them. CDR1 SEHNR and CDR2 FQNEAQ come from the germline V gene (reference sequence). The complete variable domain, with remaining parts taken from reference TRBV7-9 and TRBJ1-1, reads DTGVSQNPRHKITKRGQNVTFRCDPISEHNRLYWYRQTLGQGPEFLTYFQNEAQLEKSRLLSDRFSAERPKGSFSTLEIQRTEQGDSAMYLCASSLVVGNTEAFFGQGTRLTVV.